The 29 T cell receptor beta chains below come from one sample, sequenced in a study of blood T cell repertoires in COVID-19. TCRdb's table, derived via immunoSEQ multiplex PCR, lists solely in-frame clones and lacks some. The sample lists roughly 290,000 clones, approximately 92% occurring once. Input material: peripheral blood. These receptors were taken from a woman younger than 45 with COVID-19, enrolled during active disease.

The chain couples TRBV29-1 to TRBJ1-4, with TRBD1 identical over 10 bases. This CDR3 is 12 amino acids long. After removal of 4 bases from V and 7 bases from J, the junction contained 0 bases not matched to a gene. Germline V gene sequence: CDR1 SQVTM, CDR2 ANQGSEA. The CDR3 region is CSVGQGAEKLFF. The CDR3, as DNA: TGCAGCGTTGGACAGGGGGCTGAAAAACTGTTTTTT.

The CDR3 sequence: CASSIRQQETQYF. For the CDR3, the DNA is TGTGCCAGCAGTATCCGACAGCAAGAGACCCAGTACTTC. This chain links TRBV2 with TRBJ2-5, with D possibly TRBD1 on 5 matching bases. Germline CDR1 SNHLY, CDR2 FYNNEI. The length of the CDR3 is 13 residues. The V gene lost 5 bases and the J gene lost 2 bases, with 9 bases spanning the gap.

DNA for the CDR3: TGTGCCAGCCGACAGGGCCATGGCTACACCTTC. Its translation is CASRQGHGYTF. V is TRBV6-5 and J is TRBJ1-2, with TRBD1 matching over 7 bases. V gave up 8 bases and J gave up 6 bases; unmatched junction bases: 3. The germline V gene encodes CDR1 MNHEY and CDR2 SVGAGI. The CDR3 is 11 amino acids.

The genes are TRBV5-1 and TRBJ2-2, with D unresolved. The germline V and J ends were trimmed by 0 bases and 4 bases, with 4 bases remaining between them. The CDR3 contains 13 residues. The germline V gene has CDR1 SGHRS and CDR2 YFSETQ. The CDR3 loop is CASSLDITGELFF. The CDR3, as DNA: TGCGCCAGCAGCTTGGACATCACCGGGGAGCTGTTTTTT.

CDR3 protein: CASSLGPLGQNYEQYF. DNA for the CDR3: TGCGCCAGCAGCTTGGGGCCCCTTGGACAAAACTACGAGCAGTACTTC. The chain recombines TRBV5-1 with TRBJ2-7; D may be TRBD1 (5 bases). Trimming took off 0 bases at V and 3 bases at J, with 16 bases between the two ends. The CDR3 length is 16 residues. The germline CDR1 and CDR2 sequences are SGHRS and YFSETQ.

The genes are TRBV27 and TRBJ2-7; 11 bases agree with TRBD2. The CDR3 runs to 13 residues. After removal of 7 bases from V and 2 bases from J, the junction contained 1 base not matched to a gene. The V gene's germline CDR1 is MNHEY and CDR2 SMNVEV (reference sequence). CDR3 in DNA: TGTGCCAGCAAACTAGCGGGAGCCTACGAGCAGTACTTC. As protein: CASKLAGAYEQYF.

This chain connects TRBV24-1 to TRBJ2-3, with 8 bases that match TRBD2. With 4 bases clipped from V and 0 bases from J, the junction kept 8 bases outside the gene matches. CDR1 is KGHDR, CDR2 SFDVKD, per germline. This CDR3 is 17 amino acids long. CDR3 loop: CATSDVETSGSTDTQYF. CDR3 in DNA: TGTGCCACCAGTGACGTCGAAACTAGCGGTAGCACAGATACGCAGTATTTT.

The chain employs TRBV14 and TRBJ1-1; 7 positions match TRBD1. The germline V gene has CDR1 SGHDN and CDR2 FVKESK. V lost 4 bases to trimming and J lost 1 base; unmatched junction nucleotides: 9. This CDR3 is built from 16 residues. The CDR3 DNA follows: TGTGCCAGCAGCCGTAGAAGGGGGCGCGGGAACACTGAAGCTTTCTTT. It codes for CASSRRRGRGNTEAFF.

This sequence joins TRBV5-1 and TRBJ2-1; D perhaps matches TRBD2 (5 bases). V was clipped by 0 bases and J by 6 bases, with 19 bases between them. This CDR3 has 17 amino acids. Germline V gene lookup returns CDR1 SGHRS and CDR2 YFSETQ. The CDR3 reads CASSLEVLAAATNEQFF. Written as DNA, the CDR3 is TGCGCCAGCAGCTTGGAGGTCCTAGCAGCAGCGACCAATGAGCAGTTCTTC. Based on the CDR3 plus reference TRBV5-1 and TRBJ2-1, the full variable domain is KAGVTQTPRYLIKTRGQQVTLSCSPISGHRSVSWYQQTPGQGLQFLFEYFSETQRNKGNFPGRFSGRQFSNSRSEMNVSTLELGDSALYLCASSLEVLAAATNEQFFGPGTRLTVL.

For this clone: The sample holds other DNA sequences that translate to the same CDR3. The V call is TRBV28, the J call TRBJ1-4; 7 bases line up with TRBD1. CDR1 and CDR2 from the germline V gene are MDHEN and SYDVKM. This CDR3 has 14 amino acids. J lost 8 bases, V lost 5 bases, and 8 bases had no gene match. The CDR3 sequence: CASSPRQGREKLFF. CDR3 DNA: TGTGCCAGCAGTCCCCGACAGGGCCGAGAAAAACTGTTTTTT.

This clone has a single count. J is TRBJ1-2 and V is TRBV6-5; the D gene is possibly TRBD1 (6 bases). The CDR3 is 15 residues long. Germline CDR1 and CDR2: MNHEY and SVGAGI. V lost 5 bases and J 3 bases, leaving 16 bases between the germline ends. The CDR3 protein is CASSTRQERYYGYTF. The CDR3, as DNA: TGTGCCAGCAGTACCCGACAGGAACGATACTATGGCTACACCTTC.

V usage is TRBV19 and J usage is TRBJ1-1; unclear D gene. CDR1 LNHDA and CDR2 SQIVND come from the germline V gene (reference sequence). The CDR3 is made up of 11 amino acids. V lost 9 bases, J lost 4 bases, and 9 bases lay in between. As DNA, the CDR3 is TGTGCCAGCAAAGAGGGCACTGAAGCTTTCTTT. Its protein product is CASKEGTEAFF.

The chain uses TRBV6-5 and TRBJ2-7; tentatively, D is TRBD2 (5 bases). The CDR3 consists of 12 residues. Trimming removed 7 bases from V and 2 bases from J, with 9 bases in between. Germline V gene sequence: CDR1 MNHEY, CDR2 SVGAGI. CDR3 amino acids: CASMGDPYEQYF. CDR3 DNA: TGTGCCAGCATGGGAGATCCCTACGAGCAGTACTTC.

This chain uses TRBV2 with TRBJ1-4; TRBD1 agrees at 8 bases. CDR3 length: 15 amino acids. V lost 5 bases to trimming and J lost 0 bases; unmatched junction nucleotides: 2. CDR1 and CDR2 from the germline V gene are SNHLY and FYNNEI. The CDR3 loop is CASSLQGATNEKLFF. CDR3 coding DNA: TGTGCCAGCAGTCTACAGGGGGCAACTAATGAAAAACTGTTTTTT.

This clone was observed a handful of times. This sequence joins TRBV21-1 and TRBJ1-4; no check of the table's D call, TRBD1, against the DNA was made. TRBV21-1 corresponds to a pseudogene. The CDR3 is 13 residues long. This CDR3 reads CASTRGTNEKLFF. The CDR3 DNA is TGTGCCAGCACTAGGGGGACTAATGAAAAACTGTTTTTT.

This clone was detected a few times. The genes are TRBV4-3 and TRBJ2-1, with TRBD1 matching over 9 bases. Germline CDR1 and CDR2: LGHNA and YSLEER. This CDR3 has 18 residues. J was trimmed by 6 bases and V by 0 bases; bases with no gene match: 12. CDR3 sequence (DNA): TGCGCCAGCAGCCAAGATCATCCGGGACAGGGAAAGGTCAATGAGCAGTTCTTC. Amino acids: CASSQDHPGQGKVNEQFF.

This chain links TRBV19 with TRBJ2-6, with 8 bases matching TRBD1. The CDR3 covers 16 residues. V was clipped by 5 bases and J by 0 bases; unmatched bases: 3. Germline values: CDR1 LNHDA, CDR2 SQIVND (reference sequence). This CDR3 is CASSAGTGSGANVLTF. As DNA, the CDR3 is TGTGCCAGTAGTGCCGGGACAGGCTCTGGGGCCAACGTCCTGACTTTC. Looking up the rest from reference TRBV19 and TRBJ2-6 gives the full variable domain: DGGITQSPKYLFRKEGQNVTLSCEQNLNHDAMYWYRQDPGQGLRLIYYSQIVNDFQKGDIAEGYSVSREKKESFPLTVTSAQKNPTAFYLCASSAGTGSGANVLTFGAGSRLTVL.

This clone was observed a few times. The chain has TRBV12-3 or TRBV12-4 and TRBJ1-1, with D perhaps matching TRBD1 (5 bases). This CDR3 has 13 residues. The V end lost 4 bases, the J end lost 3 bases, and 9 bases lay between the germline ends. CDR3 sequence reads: CASSSLTDTEAFF. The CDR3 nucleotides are TGTGCCAGCAGTTCACTGACAGACACTGAAGCTTTCTTT.

The CDR3 DNA follows: TGTGCCAGCAGCCAGCGACAGGGGGCGCTTGGCTACACCTTC. This sequence encodes CASSQRQGALGYTF. The V call is TRBV3-1 (or the pseudogene TRBV3-2), the J call TRBJ1-2; 10 nucleotides agree with TRBD1. Germline values: CDR1 LGHDT, CDR2 YNNKEL (reference sequence). V shed 3 bases and J 7 bases; nucleotides not matched to a gene: 5. The CDR3 totals 14 residues.

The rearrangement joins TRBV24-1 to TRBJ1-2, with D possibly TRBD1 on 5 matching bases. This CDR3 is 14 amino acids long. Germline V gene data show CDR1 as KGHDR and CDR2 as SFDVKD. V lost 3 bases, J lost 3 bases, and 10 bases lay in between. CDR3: CATSDMGRDYGYTF. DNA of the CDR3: TGTGCCACCAGTGATATGGGGCGCGACTATGGCTACACCTTC.

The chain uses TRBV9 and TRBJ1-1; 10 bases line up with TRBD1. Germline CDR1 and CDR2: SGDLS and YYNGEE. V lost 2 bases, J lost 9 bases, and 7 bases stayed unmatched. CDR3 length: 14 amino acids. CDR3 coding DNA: TGTGCCAGCAGCGTCGACACCGACAGGGGGCAAGCTTTCTTT. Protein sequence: CASSVDTDRGQAFF.

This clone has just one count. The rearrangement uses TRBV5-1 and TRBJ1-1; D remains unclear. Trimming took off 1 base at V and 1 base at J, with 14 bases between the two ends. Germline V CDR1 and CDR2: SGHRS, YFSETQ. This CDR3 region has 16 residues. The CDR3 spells CASSLSGLRENTEAFF. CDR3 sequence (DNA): TGCGCCAGCAGCTTGAGCGGGCTGAGAGAGAACACTGAAGCTTTCTTT.

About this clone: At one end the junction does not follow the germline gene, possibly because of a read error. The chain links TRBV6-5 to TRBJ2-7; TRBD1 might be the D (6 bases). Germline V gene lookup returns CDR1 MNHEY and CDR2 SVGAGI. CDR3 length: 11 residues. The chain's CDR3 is CASSYLGQQHF. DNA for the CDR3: TGTGCCAGCAGTTACCTTGGACAGCAGCACTTC.

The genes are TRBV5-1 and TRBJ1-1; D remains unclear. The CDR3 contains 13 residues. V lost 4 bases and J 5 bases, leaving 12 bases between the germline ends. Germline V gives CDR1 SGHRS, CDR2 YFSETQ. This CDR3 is CASSPFGRTEAFF. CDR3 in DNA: TGCGCCAGCAGCCCGTTTGGGAGGACTGAAGCTTTCTTT. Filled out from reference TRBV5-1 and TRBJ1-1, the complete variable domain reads KAGVTQTPRYLIKTRGQQVTLSCSPISGHRSVSWYQQTPGQGLQFLFEYFSETQRNKGNFPGRFSGRQFSNSRSEMNVSTLELGDSALYLCASSPFGRTEAFFGQGTRLTVV.

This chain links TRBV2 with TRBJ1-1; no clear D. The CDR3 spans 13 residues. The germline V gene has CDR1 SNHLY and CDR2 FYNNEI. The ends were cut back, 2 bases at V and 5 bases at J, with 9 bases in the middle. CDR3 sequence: CASSERPGTEAFF. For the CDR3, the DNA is TGTGCCAGCAGTGAACGACCGGGGACTGAAGCTTTCTTT. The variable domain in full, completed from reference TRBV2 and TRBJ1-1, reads EPEVTQTPSHQVTQMGQEVILRCVPISNHLYFYWYRQILGQKVEFLVSFYNNEISEKSEIFDDQFSVERPDGSNFTLKIRSTKLEDSAMYFCASSERPGTEAFFGQGTRLTVV.

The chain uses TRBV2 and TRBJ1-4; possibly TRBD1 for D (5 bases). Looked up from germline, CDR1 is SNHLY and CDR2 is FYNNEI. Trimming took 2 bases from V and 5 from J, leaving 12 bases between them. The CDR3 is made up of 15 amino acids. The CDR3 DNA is TGTGCCAGCAGTGAACCTCGGGGGGGGAATGAAAAACTGTTTTTT. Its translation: CASSEPRGGNEKLFF.

The CDR3 DNA reads as TGTGCCACCAGTGACCCCGTGGCCGGCAATCAGCCCCAGCATTTT. Protein: CATSDPVAGNQPQHF. The rearrangement links TRBV24-1 to TRBJ1-5; D gene unclear. In germline, CDR1 is KGHDR, CDR2 SFDVKD. V was shortened by 4 bases and J by 2 bases, with 11 bases between the two germline ends. CDR3 size: 15 residues.

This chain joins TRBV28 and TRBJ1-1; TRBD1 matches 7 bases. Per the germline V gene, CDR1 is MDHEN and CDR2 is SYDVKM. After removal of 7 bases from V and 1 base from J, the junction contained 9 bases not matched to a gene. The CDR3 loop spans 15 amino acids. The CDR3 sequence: CASTLTGPANTEAFF. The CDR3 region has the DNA TGTGCCAGCACCCTGACAGGGCCCGCGAACACTGAAGCTTTCTTT. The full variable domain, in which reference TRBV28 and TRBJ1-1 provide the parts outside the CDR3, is DVKVTQSSRYLVKRTGEKVFLECVQDMDHENMFWYRQDPGLGLRLIYFSYDVKMKEKGDIPEGYSVSREKKERFSLILESASTNQTSMYLCASTLTGPANTEAFFGQGTRLTVV.

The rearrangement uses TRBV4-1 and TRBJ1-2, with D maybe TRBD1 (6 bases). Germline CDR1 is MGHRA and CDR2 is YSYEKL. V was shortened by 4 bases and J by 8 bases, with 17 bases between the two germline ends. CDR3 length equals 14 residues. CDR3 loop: CASSRLRGTGGYTF. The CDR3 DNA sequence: TGCGCCAGCAGCCGCCTCAGGGGAACCGGGGGCTACACCTTC.